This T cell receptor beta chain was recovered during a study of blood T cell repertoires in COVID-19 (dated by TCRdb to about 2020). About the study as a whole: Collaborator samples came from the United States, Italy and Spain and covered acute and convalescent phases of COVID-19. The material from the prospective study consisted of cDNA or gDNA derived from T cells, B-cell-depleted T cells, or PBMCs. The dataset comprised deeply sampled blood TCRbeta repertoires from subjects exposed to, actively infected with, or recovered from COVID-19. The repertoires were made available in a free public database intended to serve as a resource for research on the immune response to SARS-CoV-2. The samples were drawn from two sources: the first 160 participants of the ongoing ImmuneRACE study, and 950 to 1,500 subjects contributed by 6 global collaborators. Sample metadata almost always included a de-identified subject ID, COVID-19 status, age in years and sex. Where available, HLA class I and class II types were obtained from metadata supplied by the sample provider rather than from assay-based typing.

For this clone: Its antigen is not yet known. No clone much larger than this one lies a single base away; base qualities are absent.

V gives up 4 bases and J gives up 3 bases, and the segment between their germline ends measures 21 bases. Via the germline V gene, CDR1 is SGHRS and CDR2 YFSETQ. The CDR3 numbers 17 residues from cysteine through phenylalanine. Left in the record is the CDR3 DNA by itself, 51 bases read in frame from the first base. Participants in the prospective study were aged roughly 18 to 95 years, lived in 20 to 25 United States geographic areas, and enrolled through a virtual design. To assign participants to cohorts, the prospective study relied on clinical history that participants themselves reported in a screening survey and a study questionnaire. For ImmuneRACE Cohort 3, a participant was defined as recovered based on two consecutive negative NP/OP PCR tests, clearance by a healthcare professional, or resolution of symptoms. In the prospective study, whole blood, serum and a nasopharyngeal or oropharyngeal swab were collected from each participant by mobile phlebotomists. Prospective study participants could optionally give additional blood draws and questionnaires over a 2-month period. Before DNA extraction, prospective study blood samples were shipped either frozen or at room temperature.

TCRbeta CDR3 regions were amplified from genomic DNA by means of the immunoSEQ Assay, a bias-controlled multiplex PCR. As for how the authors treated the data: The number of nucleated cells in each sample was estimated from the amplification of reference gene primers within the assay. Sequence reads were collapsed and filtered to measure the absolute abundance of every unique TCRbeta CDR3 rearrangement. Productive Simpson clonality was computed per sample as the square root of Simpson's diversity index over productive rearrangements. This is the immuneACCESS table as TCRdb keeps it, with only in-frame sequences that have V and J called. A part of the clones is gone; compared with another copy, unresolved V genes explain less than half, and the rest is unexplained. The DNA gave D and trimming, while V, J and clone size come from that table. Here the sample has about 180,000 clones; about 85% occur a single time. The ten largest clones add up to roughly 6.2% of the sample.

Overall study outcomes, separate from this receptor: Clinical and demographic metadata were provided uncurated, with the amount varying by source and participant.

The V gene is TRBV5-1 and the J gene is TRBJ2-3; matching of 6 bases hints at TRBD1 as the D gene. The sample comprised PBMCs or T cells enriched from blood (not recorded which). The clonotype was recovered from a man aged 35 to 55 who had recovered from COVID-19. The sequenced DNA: TGCGCCAGCAGCCCCAGTGGGCCACAGGGAAGAACAGATACGCAGTATTTT. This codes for CASSPSGPQGRTDTQYF.